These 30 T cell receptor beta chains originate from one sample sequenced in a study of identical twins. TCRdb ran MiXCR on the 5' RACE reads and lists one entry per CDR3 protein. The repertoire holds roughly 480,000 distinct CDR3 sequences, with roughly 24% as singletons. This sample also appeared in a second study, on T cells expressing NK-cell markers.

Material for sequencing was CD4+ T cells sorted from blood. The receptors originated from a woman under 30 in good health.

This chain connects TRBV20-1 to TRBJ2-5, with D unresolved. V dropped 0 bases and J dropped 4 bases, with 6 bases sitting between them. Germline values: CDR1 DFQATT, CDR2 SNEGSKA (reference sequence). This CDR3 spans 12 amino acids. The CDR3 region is CSAREAGETQYF. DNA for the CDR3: TGCAGTGCTAGAGAGGCTGGAGAGACCCAGTACTTC.

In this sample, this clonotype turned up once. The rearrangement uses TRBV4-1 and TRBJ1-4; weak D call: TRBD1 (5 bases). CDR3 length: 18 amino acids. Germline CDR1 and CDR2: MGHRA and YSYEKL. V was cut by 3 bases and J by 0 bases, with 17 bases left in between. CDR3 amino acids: CASSHGFAGLATNEKLFF. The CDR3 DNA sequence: TGCGCCAGCAGCCATGGGTTTGCGGGGCTTGCAACTAATGAAAAACTGTTTTTT.

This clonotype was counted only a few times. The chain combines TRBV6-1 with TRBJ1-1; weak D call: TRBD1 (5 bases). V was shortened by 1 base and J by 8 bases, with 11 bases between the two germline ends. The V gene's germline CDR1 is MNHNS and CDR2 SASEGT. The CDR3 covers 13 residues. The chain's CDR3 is CASSEVKGPEAFF. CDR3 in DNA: TGTGCCAGCAGTGAAGTGAAGGGACCCGAAGCTTTCTTT.

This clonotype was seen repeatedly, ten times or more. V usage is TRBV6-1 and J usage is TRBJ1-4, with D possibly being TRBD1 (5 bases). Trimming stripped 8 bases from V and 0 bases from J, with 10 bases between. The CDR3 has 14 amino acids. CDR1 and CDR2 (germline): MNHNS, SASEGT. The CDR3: CASGTASTNEKLFF. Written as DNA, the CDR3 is TGTGCCAGCGGGACGGCGTCAACTAATGAAAAACTGTTTTTT.

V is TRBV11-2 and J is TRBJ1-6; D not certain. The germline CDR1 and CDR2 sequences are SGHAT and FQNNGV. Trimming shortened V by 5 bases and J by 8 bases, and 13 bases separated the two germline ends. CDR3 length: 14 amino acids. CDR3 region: CASSPPAGHSPLHF. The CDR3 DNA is TGTGCCAGCAGCCCCCCGGCAGGTCATTCACCCCTCCACTTT.

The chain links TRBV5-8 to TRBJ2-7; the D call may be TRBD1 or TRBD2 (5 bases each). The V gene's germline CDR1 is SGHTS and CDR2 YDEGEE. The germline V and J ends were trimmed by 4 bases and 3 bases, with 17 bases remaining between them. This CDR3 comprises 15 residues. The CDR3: CASSHPGRADYEQYF. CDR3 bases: TGTGCCAGCAGCCATCCGGGACGGGCGGACTACGAGCAGTACTTC.

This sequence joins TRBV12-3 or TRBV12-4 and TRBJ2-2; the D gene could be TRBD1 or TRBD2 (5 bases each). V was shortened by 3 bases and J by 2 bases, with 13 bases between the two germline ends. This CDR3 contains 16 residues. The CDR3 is CASSFRPGSNTGELFF. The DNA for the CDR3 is TGTGCCAGCAGTTTTAGGCCAGGGAGTAACACCGGGGAGCTGTTTTTT.

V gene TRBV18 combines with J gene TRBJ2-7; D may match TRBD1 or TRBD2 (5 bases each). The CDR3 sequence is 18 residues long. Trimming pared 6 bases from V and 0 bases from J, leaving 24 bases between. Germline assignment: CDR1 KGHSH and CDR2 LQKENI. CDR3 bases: TGTGCCAGCTCCCCCGGGACCAGGGTAATGGGTCGCTCCTACGAGCAGTACTTC. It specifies CASSPGTRVMGRSYEQYF.

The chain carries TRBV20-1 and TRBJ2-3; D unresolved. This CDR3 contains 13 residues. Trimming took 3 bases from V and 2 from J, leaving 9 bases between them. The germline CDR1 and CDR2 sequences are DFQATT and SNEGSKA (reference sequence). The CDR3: CSASPRLTDTQYF. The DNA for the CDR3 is TGCAGTGCTAGCCCCCGACTCACAGATACGCAGTATTTT.

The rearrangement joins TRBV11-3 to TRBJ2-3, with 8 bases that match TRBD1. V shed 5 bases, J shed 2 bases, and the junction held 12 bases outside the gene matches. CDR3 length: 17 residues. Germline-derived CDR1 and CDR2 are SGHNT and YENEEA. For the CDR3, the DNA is TGTGCCAGCAGCGGGATCACGGGACAGGAGGACACAGATACGCAGTATTTT. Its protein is CASSGITGQEDTDTQYF.

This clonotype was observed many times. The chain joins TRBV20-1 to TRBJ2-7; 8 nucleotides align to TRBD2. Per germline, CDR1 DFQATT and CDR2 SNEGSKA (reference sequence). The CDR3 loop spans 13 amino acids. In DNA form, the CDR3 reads TGCGCAGGACTAGCCGATATTTCCTACGAGCAGTACTTC. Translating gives CAGLADISYEQYF.

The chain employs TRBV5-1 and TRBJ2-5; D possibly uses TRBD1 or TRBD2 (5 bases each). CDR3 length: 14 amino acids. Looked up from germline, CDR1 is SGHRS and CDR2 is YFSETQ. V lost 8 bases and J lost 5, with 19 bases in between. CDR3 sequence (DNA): TGCGCCAGTGAAAAGGGGACCCTGGGGGAGACCCAGTACTTC. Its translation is CASEKGTLGETQYF. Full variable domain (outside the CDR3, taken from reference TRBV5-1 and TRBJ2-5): KAGVTQTPRYLIKTRGQQVTLSCSPISGHRSVSWYQQTPGQGLQFLFEYFSETQRNKGNFPGRFSGRQFSNSRSEMNVSTLELGDSALYLCASEKGTLGETQYFGPGTRLLVL.

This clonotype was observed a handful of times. The CDR3 region is CASSLVAGAGGEQFF. In DNA, the CDR3 is TGTGCCAGCAGCTTAGTGGCAGGGGCCGGGGGTGAGCAGTTCTTC. The rearrangement joins TRBV7-2 to TRBJ2-1; D may match TRBD1 or TRBD2 (6 bases each). Trimming stripped 1 base from V and 9 bases from J, with 16 bases between. The CDR3 has 15 residues. Germline CDR1 reads SGHTA; CDR2 reads FQGNSA.

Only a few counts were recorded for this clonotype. Here the CDR3 DNA reads TGTGCCAGCAGTTTGTCGGGACAGGGGGGCGGGGAGCTGTTTTTT. Protein: CASSLSGQGGGELFF. The chain is built from TRBV12-3 or TRBV12-4 and TRBJ2-2; 11 bases fit TRBD1. The J segment lost 7 bases and the V segment lost 3 bases, leaving 4 bases of the junction unmatched. The CDR3 is made up of 15 amino acids.

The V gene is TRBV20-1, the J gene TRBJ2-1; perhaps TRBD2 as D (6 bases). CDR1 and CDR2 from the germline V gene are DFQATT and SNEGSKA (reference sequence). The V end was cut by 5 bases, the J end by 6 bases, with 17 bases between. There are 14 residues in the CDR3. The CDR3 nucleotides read TGCAGTGCTGAAATAGCGGAGACAATCAATGAGCAGTTCTTC. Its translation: CSAEIAETINEQFF.

The chain's CDR3 is CASSPRLTPSYNEQFF. The DNA for the CDR3 is TGTGCCAGCAGTCCCAGACTTACCCCCTCCTACAATGAGCAGTTCTTC. The chain combines TRBV12-3 or TRBV12-4 with TRBJ2-1, with D uncertain. The CDR3 is 16 residues long. V lost 5 bases and J lost 0, with 14 bases in between.

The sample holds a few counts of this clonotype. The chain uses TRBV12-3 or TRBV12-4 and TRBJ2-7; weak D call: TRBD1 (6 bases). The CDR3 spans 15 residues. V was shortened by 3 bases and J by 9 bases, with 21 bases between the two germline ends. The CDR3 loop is CASSFPPGAGSGQYF. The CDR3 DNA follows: TGTGCCAGCAGTTTCCCCCCAGGGGCCGGGTCAGGGCAGTACTTC.

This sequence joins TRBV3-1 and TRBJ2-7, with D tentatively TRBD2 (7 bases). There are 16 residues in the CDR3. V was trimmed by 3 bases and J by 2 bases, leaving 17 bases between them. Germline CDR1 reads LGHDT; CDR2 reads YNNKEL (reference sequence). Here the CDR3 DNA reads TGTGCCAGCAGCCACCATGCGCGGGGGCCGGCCTACGAGCAGTACTTC. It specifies CASSHHARGPAYEQYF.

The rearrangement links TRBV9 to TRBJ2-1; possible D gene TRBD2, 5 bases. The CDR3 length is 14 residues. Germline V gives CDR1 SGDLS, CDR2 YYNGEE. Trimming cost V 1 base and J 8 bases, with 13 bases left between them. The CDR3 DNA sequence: TGTGCCAGCAGCGTAACCCCCCCTAGCCATGAGCAGTTCTTC. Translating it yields CASSVTPPSHEQFF.

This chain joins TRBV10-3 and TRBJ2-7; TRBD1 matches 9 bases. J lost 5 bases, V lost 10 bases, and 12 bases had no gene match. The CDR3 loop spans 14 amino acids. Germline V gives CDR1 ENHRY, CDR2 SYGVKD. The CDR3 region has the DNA TGTGCCACGAACCCGGGACAGGGATGGAACGAGCAGTACTTC. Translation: CATNPGQGWNEQYF.

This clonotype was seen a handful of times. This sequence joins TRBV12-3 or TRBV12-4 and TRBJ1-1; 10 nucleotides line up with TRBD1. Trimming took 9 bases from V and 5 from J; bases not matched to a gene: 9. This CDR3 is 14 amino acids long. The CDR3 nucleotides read TGTGCCAGTTCCGACAGGGGGCCAGGGACTGAAGCTTTCTTT. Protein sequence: CASSDRGPGTEAFF.

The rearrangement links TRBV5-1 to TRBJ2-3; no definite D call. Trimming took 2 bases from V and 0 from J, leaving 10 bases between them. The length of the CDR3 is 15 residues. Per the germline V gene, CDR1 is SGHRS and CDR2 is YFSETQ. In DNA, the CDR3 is TGCGCCAGCAGCTTACAGCCTCTCAGCACAGATACGCAGTATTTT. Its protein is CASSLQPLSTDTQYF.

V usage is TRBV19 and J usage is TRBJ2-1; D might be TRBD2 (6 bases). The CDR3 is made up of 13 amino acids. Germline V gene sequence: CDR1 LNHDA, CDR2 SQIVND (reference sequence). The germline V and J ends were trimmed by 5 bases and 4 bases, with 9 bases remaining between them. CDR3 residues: CASSATRYNEQFF. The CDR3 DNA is TGTGCCAGTAGTGCGACTAGGTACAATGAGCAGTTCTTC.

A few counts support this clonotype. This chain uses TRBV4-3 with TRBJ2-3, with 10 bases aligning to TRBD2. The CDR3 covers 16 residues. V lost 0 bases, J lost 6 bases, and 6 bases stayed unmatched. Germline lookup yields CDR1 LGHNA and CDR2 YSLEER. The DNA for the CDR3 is TGCGCCAGCAGCCAAGATGAGCGGGAGGGGTTCGATACGCAGTATTTT. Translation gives CASSQDEREGFDTQYF.

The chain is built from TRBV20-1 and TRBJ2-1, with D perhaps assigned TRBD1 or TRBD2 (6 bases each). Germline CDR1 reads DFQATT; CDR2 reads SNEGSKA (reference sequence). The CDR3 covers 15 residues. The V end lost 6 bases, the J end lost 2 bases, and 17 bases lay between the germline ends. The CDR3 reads CSATPGGFTYNEQFF. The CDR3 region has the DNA TGCAGTGCAACACCCGGGGGCTTTACCTACAATGAGCAGTTCTTC.

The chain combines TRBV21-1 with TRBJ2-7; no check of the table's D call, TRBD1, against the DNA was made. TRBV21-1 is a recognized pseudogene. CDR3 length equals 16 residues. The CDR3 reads CASRIVARSVPYEQYF. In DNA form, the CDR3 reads TGTGCCAGCAGAATTGTCGCCAGGTCAGTTCCCTACGAGCAGTACTTC.

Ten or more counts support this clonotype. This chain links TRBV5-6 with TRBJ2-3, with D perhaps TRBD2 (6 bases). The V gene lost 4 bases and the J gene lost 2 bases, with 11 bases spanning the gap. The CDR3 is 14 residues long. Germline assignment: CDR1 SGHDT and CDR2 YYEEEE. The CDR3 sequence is CASSLGLTTDTQYF. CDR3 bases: TGTGCCAGCAGCCTGGGACTCACCACAGATACGCAGTATTTT.

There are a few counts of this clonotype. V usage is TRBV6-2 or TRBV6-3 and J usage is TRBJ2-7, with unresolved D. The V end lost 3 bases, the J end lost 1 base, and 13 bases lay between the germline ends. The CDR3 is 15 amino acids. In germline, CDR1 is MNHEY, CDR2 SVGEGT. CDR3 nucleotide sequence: TGTGCCAGCAGTTATGGGGATCCAATTTCCTACGAGCAGTACTTC. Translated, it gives CASSYGDPISYEQYF.

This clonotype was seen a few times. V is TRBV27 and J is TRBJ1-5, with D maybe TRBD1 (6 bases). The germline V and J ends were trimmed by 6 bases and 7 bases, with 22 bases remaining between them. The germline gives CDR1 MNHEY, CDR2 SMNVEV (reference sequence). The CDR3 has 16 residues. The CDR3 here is CASRDRAGVREQPQHF. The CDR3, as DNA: TGTGCCAGCAGGGACCGGGCAGGGGTTCGTGAACAGCCCCAGCATTTT.

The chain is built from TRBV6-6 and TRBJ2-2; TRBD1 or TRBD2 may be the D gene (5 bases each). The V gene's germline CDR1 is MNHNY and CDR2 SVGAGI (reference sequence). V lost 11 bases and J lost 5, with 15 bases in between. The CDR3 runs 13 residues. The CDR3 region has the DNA TGTGCCTCCCGGGGCTTAATTACCGGGGAGCTGTTTTTT. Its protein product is CASRGLITGELFF.